This TCR beta chain derives from a study of technical replicates of blood from a few donors. V was clipped by 4 bases and J by 2 bases, with 14 bases between them. The CDR3 covers 15 residues. Germline V gene lookup returns CDR1 MGHRA and CDR2 YSYEKL. Data came from immunoSEQ multiplex PCR; TCRdb stores just in-frame clones and leaves some out. The table lists approximately 73,000 clones, 93% of them singletons, with approximately 0.24% in the top ten. In this sample, this clone turned up once. J is TRBJ2-5 and V is TRBV4-1; D uncertain. The specimen was T cells isolated from PBMCs. The sequence was obtained from a human donor in good health. The chain's CDR3 is CASSLAWHVQETQYF. In nucleotides, the CDR3 is TGCGCCAGCAGCCTAGCATGGCATGTACAAGAGACCCAGTACTTC.